The entry that follows covers one T cell receptor beta chain sequence. What it binds is not known. Assay used: immunoSEQ multiplex PCR; TCRdb lists only in-frame clones, some missing. The sample shows around 100,000 clones, around 88% of them seen only once. This sample is part of a study of T cell responses to AZD1222 COVID-19 vaccine. Broader study findings: Baseline seropositivity characterized only a handful of AZD1222 recipients. Donors skewed white British and female; clonal diversity was possibly underestimated.

Germline CDR1 SGHVS, CDR2 FQNEAQ. Trimming took 5 bases from V and 0 from J, leaving 13 bases between them. The CDR3 totals 15 residues. The chain recombines TRBV7-8 with TRBJ1-1, with D uncertain. The clonotype comes from an adult who received the AZD1222 COVID-19 vaccine. Source: peripheral blood, taken 28 days after the second AZD1222 dose. The CDR3 protein is CASSPSTVLNTEAFF. CDR3 nucleotide sequence: TGTGCCAGCAGCCCTAGTACCGTCTTGAACACTGAAGCTTTCTTT. Drawing the rest from reference TRBV7-8 and TRBJ1-1, the complete variable domain is GAGVSQSPRYKVAKRGQDVALRCDPISGHVSLFWYQQALGQGPEFLTYFQNEAQLDKSGLPSDRFFAERPEGSVSTLKIQRTQQEDSAVYLCASSPSTVLNTEAFFGQGTRLTVV.